This TCR beta chain emerged from a study of blood T cell dynamics during melanoma immunotherapy. The CDR3 is made up of 15 amino acids. Germline CDR1 is MNHEY and CDR2 is SMNVEV (reference sequence). Trimming removed 2 bases from V and 4 bases from J, with 12 bases in between. Sample time point: week 3, after first cycle of checkpoint inhibitor. Patients had no prior systemic cancer treatment, immunosuppressants or other active cancers. The table came from immunoSEQ multiplex PCR; TCRdb's copy has only in-frame clones and leaves some out. The sample records 8,000 to 9,000 clones, about 85% being singletons.

Specimen: blood, collected from a patient treated with checkpoint blockade. This TCR was recovered from a human donor with melanoma. The chain uses TRBV27 and TRBJ2-1; D unresolved. The CDR3 bases are TGTGCCAGCAGTTTAAGGGTAGGTGGGTACAATGAGCAGTTCTTC. This gives the protein CASSLRVGGYNEQFF.